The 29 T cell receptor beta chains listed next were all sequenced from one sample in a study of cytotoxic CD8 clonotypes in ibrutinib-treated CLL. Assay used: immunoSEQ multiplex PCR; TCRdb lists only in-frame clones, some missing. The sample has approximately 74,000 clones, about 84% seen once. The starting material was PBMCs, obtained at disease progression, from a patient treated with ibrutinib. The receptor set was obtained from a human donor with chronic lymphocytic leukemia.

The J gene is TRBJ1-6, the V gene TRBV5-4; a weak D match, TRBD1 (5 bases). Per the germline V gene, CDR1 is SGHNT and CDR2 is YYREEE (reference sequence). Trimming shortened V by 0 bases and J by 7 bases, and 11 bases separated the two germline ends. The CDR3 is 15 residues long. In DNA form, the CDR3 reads TGTGCCAGCAGCTTGGCCAGCAGGGAGAATTCACCCCTCCACTTT. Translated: CASSLASRENSPLHF.

The DNA of the CDR3 is TGCGCCAGCAGCCAAGAGGACAGGGGAAGACAGCCCCAGCATTTT. Translating it yields CASSQEDRGRQPQHF. V and J are TRBV4-1 and TRBJ1-5; TRBD1 agrees at 9 bases. The CDR3 has 15 residues. Trimming removed 0 bases from V and 7 bases from J; junction bases left unmatched: 4. The germline V gene encodes CDR1 MGHRA and CDR2 YSYEKL.

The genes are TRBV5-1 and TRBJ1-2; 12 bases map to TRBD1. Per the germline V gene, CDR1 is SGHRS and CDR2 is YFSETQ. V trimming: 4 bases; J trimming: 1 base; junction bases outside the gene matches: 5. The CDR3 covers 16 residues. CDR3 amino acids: CASSLGTGGDNYGYTF. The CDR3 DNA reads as TGCGCCAGCAGCCTAGGGACAGGGGGCGATAACTATGGCTACACCTTC. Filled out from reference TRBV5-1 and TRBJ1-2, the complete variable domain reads KAGVTQTPRYLIKTRGQQVTLSCSPISGHRSVSWYQQTPGQGLQFLFEYFSETQRNKGNFPGRFSGRQFSNSRSEMNVSTLELGDSALYLCASSLGTGGDNYGYTFGSGTRLTVV.

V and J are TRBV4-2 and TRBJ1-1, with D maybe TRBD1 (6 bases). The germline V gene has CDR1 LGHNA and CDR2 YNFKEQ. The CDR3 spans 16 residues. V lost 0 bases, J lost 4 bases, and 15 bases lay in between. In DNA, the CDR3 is TGTGCCAGCAGCCAAGATCATCTAGGAGGGGGCACTGAAGCTTTCTTT. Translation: CASSQDHLGGGTEAFF.

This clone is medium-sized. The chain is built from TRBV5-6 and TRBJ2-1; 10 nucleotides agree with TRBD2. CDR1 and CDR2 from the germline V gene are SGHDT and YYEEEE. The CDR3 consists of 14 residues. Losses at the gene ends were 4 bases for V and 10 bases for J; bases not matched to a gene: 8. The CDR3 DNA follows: TGTGCCAGCAGCCCCGCCTTAGCGGGAGGCGAGCAGTTCTTC. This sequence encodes CASSPALAGGEQFF.

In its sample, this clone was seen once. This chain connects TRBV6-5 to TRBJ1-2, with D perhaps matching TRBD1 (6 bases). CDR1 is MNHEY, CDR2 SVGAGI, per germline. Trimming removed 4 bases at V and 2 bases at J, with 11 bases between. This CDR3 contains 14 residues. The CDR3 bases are TGTGCCAGCAGTTTGACAGGACCAAACTATGGCTACACCTTC. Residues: CASSLTGPNYGYTF.

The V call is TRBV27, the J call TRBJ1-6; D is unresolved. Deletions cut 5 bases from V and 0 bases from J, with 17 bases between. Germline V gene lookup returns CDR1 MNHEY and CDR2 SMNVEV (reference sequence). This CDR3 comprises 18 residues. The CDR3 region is CASSLEGPMSSYNSPLHF. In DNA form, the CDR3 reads TGTGCCAGCAGTCTCGAAGGACCCATGAGCTCCTATAATTCACCCCTCCACTTT.

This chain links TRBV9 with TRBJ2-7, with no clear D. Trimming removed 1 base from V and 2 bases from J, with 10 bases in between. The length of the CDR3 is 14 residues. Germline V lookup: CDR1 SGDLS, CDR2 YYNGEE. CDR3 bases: TGTGCCAGCAGCGTACGAGGAGATCCCTACGAGCAGTACTTC. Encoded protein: CASSVRGDPYEQYF.

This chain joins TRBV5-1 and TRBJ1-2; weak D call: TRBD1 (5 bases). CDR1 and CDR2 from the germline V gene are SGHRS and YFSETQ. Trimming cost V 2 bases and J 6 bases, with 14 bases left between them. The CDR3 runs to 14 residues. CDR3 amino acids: CASSFARDSDGYTF. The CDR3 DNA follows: TGCGCCAGCAGCTTTGCAAGAGACAGTGATGGCTACACCTTC.

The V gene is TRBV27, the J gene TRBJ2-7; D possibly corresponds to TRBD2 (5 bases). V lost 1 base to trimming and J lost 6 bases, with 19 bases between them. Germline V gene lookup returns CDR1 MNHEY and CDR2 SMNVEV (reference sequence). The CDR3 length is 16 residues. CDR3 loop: CASSLFLKRLGREQYF. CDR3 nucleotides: TGTGCCAGCAGTTTATTCTTGAAGCGGTTAGGACGCGAGCAGTACTTC.

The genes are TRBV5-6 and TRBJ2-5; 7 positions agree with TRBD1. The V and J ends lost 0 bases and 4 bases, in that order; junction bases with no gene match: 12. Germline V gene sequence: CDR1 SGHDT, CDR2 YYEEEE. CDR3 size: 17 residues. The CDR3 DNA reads TGTGCCAGCAGCTTGGTTAGGGGGCAAGGTATGGGAGAGACCCAGTACTTC. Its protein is CASSLVRGQGMGETQYF.

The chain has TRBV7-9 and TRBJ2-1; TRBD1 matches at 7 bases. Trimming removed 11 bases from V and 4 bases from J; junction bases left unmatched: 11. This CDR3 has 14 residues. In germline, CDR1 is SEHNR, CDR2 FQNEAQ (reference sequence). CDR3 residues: CAARDSERYNEQFF. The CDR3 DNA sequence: TGTGCCGCCAGGGACAGCGAGCGTTACAATGAGCAGTTCTTC.

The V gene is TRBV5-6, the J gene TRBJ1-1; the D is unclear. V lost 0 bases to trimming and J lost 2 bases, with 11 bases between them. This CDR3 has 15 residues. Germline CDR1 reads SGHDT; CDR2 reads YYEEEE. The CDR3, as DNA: TGTGCCAGCAGCTTGGTTCCGGGGATAAACACTGAAGCTTTCTTT. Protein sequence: CASSLVPGINTEAFF. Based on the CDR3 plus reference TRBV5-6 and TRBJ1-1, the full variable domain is DAGVTQSPTHLIKTRGQQVTLRCSPKSGHDTVSWYQQALGQGPQFIFQYYEEEERQRGNFPDRFSGHQFPNYSSELNVNALLLGDSALYLCASSLVPGINTEAFFGQGTRLTVV.

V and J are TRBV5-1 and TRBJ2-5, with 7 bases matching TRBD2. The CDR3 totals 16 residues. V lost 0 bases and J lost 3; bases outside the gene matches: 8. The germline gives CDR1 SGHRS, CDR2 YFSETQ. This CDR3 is CASSLARGRAEETQYF. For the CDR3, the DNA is TGCGCCAGCAGCTTGGCCCGCGGGAGAGCCGAAGAGACCCAGTACTTC.

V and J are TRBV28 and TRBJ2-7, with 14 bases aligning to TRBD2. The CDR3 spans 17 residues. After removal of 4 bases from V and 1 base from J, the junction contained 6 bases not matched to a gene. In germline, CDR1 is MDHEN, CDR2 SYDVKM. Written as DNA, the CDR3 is TGTGCCAGCAGTTCGTGGACTAGCGGGGGGCAGTCCTACGAGCAGTACTTC. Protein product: CASSSWTSGGQSYEQYF.

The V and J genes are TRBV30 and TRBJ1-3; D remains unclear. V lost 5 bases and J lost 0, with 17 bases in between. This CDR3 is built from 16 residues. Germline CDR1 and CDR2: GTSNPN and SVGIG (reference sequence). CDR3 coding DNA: TGTGCCTGGCAAGGTGACGGCTTCCACTCTGGAAACACCATATATTTT. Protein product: CAWQGDGFHSGNTIYF.

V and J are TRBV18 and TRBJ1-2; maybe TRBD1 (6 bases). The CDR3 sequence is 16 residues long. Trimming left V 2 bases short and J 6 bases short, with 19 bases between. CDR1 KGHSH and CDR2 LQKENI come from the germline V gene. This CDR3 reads CASSPNYTGILNGYTF. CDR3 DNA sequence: TGTGCCAGCTCACCAAATTACACAGGGATATTGAATGGCTACACCTTC.

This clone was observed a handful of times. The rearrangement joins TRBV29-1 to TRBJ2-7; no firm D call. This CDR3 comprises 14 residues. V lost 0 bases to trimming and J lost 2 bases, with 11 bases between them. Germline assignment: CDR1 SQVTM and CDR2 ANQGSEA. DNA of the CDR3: TGCAGCGTTGAAGATCAGCGTCCACCCTACGAGCAGTACTTC. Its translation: CSVEDQRPPYEQYF.

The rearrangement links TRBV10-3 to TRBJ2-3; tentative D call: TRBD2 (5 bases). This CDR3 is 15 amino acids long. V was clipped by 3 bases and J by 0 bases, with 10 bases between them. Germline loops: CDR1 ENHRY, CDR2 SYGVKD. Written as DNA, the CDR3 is TGTGCCATCAGTGACAGCGGAGTTAGCACAGATACGCAGTATTTT. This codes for CAISDSGVSTDTQYF.

The CDR3 is CAISGEKYGYTF. The DNA of the CDR3 is TGTGCCATCAGTGGCGAGAAATATGGCTACACCTTC. The rearrangement uses TRBV10-3 and TRBJ1-2; D is ambiguous. Trimming shortened V by 4 bases and J by 5 bases, and 8 bases separated the two germline ends. Germline V gives CDR1 ENHRY, CDR2 SYGVKD. The CDR3 covers 12 residues.

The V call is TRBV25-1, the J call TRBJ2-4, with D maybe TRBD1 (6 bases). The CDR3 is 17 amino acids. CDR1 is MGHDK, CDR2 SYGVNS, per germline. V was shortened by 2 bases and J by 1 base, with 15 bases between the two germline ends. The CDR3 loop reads CASSEPGQRSAKNIQYF. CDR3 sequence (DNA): TGTGCCAGCAGTGAACCAGGACAGCGGAGTGCCAAAAACATTCAGTACTTC.

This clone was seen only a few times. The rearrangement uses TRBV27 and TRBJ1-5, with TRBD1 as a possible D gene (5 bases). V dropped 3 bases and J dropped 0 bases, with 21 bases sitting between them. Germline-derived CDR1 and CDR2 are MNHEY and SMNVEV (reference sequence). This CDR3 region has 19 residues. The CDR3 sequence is CASSFPGIQVHDSNQPQHF. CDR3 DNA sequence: TGTGCCAGCAGTTTCCCAGGAATACAGGTACATGATAGCAATCAGCCCCAGCATTTT.

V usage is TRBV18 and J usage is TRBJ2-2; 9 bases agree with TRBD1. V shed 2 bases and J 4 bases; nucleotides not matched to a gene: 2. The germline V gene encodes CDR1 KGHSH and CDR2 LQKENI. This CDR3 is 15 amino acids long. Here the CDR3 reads CASSPGGQGTGELFF. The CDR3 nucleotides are TGTGCCAGCTCACCAGGGGGACAGGGCACCGGGGAGCTGTTTTTT. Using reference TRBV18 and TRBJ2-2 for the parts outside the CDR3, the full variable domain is NAGVMQNPRHLVRRRGQEARLRCSPMKGHSHVYWYRQLPEEGLKFMVYLQKENIIDESGMPKERFSAEFPKEGPSILRIQQVVRGDSAAYFCASSPGGQGTGELFFGEGSRLTVL.

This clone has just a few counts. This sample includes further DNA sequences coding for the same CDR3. CDR3 sequence reads: CASSPGGGNQPQHF. The DNA of the CDR3 is TGTGCCAGCTCACCAGGAGGGGGCAATCAGCCCCAGCATTTT. The chain joins TRBV18 to TRBJ1-5, with a weak D call TRBD1 (5 bases). From germline, CDR1 is KGHSH and CDR2 LQKENI. The CDR3 spans 14 residues. V was trimmed by 2 bases and J by 2 bases, leaving 7 bases between them.

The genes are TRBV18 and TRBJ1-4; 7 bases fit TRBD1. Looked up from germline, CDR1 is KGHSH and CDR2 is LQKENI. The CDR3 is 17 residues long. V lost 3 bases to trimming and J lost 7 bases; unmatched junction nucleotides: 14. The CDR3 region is CASSPMTGFGGGEKLFF. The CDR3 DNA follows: TGTGCCAGCTCACCTATGACAGGGTTCGGTGGAGGTGAAAAACTGTTTTTT.

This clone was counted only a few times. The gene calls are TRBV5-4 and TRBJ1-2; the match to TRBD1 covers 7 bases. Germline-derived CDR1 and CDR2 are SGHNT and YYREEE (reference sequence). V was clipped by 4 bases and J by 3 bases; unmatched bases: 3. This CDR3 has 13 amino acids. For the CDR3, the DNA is TGTGCCAGCAGCCGGGACAGTCACTATGGCTACACCTTC. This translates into CASSRDSHYGYTF.

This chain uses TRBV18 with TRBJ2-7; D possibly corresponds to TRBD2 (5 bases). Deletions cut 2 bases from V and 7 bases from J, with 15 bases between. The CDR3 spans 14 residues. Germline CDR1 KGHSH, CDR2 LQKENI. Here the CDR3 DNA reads TGTGCCAGCTCACCAACTCTAGGTACTAGAGAGCAGTACTTC. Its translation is CASSPTLGTREQYF.

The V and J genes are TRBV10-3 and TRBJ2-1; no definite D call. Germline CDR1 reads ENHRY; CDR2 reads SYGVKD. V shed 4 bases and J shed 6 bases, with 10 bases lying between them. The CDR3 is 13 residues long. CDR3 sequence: CAISGQEPNEQFF. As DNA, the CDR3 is TGTGCCATCAGTGGGCAGGAGCCCAATGAGCAGTTCTTC.

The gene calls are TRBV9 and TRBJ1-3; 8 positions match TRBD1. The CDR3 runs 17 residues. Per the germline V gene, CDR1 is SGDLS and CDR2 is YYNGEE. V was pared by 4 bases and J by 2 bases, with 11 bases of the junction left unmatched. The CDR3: CASSLRQGRPPGNTIYF. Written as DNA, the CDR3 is TGTGCCAGCAGCCTACGACAGGGGCGACCTCCTGGAAACACCATATATTTT.